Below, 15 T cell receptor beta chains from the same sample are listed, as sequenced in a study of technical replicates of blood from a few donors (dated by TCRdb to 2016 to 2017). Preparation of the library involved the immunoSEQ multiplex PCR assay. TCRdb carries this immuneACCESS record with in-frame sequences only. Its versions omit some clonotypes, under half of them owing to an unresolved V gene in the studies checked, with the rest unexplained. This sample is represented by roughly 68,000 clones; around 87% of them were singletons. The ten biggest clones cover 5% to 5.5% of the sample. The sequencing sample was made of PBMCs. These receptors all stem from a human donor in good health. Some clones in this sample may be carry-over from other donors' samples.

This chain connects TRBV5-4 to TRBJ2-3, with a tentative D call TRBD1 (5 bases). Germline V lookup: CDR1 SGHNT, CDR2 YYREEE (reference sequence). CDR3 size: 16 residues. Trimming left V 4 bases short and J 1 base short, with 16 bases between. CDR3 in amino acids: CASSPTDRQGTDTQYF. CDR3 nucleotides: TGTGCCAGCAGCCCGACAGATCGGCAAGGCACAGATACGCAGTATTTT.

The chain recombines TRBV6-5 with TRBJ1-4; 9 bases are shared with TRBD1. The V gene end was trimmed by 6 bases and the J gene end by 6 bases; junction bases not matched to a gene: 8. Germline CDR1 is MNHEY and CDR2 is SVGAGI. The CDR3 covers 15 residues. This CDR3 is CASSPRGTGYEKLFF. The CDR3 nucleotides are TGTGCCAGCAGCCCCAGGGGGACAGGGTATGAAAAACTGTTTTTT.

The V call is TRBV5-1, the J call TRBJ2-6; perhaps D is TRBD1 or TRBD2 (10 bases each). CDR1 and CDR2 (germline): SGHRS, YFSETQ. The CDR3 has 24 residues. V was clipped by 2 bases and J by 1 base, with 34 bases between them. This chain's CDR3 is CASSLPGQGLAGGPLPSGANVLTF. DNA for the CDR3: TGCGCCAGCAGCTTACCGGGACAGGGGTTAGCGGGGGGTCCTTTACCATCTGGGGCCAACGTCCTGACTTTC.

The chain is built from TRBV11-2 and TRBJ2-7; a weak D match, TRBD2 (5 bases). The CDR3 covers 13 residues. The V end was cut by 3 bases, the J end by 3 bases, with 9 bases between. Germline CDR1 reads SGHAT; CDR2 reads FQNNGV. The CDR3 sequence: CASSFADYYEQYF. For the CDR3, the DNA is TGTGCCAGCAGCTTCGCCGACTACTACGAGCAGTACTTC.

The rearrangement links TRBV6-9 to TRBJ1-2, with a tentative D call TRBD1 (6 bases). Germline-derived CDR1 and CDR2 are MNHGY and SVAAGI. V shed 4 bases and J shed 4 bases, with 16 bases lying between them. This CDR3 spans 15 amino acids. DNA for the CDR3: TGTGCCAGCAGTTCCCCGGCAGGGGAAGGCTATGGCTACACCTTC. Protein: CASSSPAGEGYGYTF.

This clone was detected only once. CDR3 sequence reads: CASSEGGGLTEAFF. The CDR3 nucleotides read TGTGCCAGCAGTGAGGGGGGGGGATTGACTGAAGCTTTCTTT. The chain links TRBV2 to TRBJ1-1; perhaps TRBD1 as D (5 bases). Trimming pared 3 bases from V and 5 bases from J, leaving 13 bases between. The CDR3 has 14 residues. Germline V lookup: CDR1 SNHLY, CDR2 FYNNEI.

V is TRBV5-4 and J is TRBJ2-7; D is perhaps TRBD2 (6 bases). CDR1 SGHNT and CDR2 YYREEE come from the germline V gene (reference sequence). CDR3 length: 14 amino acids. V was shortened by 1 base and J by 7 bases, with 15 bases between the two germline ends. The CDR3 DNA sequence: TGTGCCAGCAGCTTGAGAGGACTACCACGGGAGCAGTACTTC. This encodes CASSLRGLPREQYF.

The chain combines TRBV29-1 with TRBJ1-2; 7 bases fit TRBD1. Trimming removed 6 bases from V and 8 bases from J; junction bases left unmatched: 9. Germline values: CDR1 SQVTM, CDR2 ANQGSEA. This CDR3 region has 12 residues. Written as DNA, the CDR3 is TGCAGCGTGGTGGACAGGCAGGAGGGCTACACCTTC. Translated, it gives CSVVDRQEGYTF.

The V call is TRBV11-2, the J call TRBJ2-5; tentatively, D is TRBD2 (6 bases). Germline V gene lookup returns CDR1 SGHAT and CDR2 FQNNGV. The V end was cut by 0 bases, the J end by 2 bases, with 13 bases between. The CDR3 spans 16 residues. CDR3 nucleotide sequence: TGTGCCAGCAGCTTAGATAATCGGGAGAGTCAAGAGACCCAGTACTTC. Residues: CASSLDNRESQETQYF.

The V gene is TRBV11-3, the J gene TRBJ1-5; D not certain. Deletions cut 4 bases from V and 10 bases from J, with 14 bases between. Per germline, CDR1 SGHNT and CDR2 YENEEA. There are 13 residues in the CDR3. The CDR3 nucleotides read TGTGCCAGCAGCTCGAACGACTTCCGCCCCCAGCATTTT. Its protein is CASSSNDFRPQHF.

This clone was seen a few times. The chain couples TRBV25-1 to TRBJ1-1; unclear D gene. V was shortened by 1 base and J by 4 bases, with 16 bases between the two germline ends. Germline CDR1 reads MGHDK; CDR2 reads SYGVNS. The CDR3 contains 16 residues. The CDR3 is CASSEWGVRGGTEAFF. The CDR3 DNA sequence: TGTGCCAGCAGTGAATGGGGAGTGCGGGGAGGCACTGAAGCTTTCTTT.

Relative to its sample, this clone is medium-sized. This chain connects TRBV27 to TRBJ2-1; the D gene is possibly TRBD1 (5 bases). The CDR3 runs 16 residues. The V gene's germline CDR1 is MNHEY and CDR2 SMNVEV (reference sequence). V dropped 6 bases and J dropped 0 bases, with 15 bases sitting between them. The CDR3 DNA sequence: TGTGCCAGCAGCCGACCCGACAGATTCTCCTACAATGAGCAGTTCTTC. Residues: CASSRPDRFSYNEQFF.

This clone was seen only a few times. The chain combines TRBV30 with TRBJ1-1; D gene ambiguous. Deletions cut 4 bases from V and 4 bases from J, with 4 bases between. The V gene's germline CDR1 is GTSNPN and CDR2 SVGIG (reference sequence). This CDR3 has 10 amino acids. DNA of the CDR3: TGTGCCTGGATCGGCACTGAAGCTTTCTTT. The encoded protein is CAWIGTEAFF.

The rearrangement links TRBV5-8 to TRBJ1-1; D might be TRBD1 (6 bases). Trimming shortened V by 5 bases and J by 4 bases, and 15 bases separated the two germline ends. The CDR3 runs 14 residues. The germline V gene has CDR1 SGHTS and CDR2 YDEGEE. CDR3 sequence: CASRRAGAGTEAFF. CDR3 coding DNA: TGTGCCAGCAGACGGGCAGGGGCGGGCACTGAAGCTTTCTTT.

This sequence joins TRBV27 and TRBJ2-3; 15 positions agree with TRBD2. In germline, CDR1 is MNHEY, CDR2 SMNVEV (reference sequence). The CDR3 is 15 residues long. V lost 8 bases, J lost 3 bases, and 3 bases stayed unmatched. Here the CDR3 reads CASGGLAGGTDTQYF. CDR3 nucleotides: TGTGCCAGCGGTGGACTAGCGGGGGGGACAGATACGCAGTATTTT.